This T cell receptor (beta chain) came from a study of CD8 T cells in Susac syndrome. The multiple sclerosis control group comprised treatment-naive patients with stable or active relapsing-remitting disease. Bulk CD8+ and CD4+ cells came from magnetic negative isolation; CD8+ TEMRA by FACS. It was with random hexamers that 0.5 to 1 ug RNA was reverse transcribed. One entry per CDR3 protein, called by TCRdb with MiXCR from the immunoSEQ multiplex PCR reads. Here the sample spans around 270,000 distinct CDR3 sequences, over 75% being singletons. The germline gives CDR1 LNHDA, CDR2 SQIVND (reference sequence). The CDR3 totals 15 residues. Trimming took 5 bases from V and 6 from J; bases not matched to a gene: 8.

This sequence was found in a human donor with multiple sclerosis. The sequenced material came from CD8+ T cells from PBMCs. This sequence joins TRBV19 and TRBJ1-5; 9 bases line up with TRBD1. CDR3 bases: TGTGCCAGTAGTCTTACCGGGACAGGGCGTCAGCCCCAGCATTTT. Translation: CASSLTGTGRQPQHF.